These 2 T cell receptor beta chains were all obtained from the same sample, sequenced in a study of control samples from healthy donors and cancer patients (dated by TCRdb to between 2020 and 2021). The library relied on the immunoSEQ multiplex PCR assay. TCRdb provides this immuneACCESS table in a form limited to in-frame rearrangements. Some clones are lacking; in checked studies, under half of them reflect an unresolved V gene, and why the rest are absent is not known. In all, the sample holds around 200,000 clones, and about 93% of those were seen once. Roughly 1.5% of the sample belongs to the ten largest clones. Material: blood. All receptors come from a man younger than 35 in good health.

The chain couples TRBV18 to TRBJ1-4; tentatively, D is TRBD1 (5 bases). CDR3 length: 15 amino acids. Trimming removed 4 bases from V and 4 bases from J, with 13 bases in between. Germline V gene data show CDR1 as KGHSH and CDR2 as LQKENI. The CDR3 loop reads CASSLTEINNEKLFF. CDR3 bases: TGTGCCAGCTCACTGACAGAGATTAATAATGAAAAACTGTTTTTT.

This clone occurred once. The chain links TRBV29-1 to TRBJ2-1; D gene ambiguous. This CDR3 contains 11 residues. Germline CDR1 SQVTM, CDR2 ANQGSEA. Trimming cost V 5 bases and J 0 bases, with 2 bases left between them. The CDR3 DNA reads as TGCAGCGTTAACTCCTACAATGAGCAGTTCTTC. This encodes CSVNSYNEQFF.